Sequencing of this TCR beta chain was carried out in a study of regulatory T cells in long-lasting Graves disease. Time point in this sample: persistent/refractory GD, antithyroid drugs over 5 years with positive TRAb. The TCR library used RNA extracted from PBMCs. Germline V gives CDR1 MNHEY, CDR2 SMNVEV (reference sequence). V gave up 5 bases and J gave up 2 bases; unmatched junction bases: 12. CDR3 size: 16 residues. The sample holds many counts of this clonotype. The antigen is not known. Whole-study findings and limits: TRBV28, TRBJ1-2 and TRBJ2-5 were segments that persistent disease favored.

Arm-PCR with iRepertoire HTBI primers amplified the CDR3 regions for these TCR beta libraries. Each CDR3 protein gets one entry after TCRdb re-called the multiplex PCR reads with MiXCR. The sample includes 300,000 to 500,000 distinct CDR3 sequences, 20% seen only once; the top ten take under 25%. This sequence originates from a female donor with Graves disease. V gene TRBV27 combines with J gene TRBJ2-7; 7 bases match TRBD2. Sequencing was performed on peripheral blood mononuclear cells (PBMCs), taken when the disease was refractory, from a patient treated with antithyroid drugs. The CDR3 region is CASSTLGVRGAYEQYF. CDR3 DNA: TGTGCCAGCAGTACCCTGGGGGTCCGGGGGGCCTACGAGCAGTACTTC.